The 11 T cell receptor beta chains below all came from one sample that was sequenced in a study of cytomegalovirus exposure and HLA in healthy donors. The PCR used 60 Vbeta and 13 Jbeta primers. Profiled with immunoSEQ multiplex PCR; TCRdb holds only in-frame clones, not every one. The sample consists of around 120,000 clones, about 66% of them appearing once. The specimen sequenced was PBMCs. These receptors originate from a man aged 30 to 45 in good health and CMV-seropositive.

The chain joins TRBV5-8 to TRBJ1-1; possible D gene TRBD1, 6 bases. The germline gives CDR1 SGHTS, CDR2 YDEGEE. V shed 0 bases and J shed 0 bases, with 9 bases lying between them. The CDR3 consists of 15 residues. CDR3 DNA sequence: TGTGCCAGCAGCTTGGGGGGACAAATGAACACTGAAGCTTTCTTT. Protein sequence: CASSLGGQMNTEAFF.

This clone was detected only once. J is TRBJ2-3 and V is TRBV4-2; unclear D gene. V gave up 0 bases and J gave up 4 bases, with 17 bases separating them. Germline V CDR1 and CDR2: LGHNA, YNFKEQ. The CDR3 has 17 amino acids. The CDR3 loop is CASSQDPPHGESDTQYF. CDR3 DNA: TGTGCCAGCAGCCAAGACCCCCCACACGGAGAATCAGATACGCAGTATTTT.

Only a few counts were recorded for this clone. The chain links TRBV6-1 to TRBJ2-3; TRBD2 aligns across 8 bases. The CDR3 totals 14 residues. Germline-derived CDR1 and CDR2 are MNHNS and SASEGT. The V gene end was trimmed by 7 bases and the J gene end by 6 bases; junction bases not matched to a gene: 9. The CDR3 region has the DNA TGTGCCAGCACCGAGCGGGGGCAGGGGGATACGCAGTATTTT. Protein sequence: CASTERGQGDTQYF.

This clone occurred a few times. CDR3 DNA: TGTGCCAGCAGCCCGGACACAGCCTACGAGCAGTACTTC. Its protein product is CASSPDTAYEQYF. V usage is TRBV5-6 and J usage is TRBJ2-7; D is perhaps TRBD1 (5 bases). CDR3 size: 13 residues. Germline V gene lookup returns CDR1 SGHDT and CDR2 YYEEEE. Deletions cut 4 bases from V and 2 bases from J, with 10 bases between. Full variable domain (outside the CDR3, taken from reference TRBV5-6 and TRBJ2-7): DAGVTQSPTHLIKTRGQQVTLRCSPKSGHDTVSWYQQALGQGPQFIFQYYEEEERQRGNFPDRFSGHQFPNYSSELNVNALLLGDSALYLCASSPDTAYEQYFGPGTRLTVT.

The genes are TRBV11-2 and TRBJ2-2; D may be TRBD1 (5 bases). Germline V gives CDR1 SGHAT, CDR2 FQNNGV. The CDR3 covers 16 residues. V was shortened by 0 bases and J by 0 bases, with 8 bases between the two germline ends. The CDR3 here is CASSLEGVPNTGELFF. For the CDR3, the DNA is TGTGCCAGCAGCTTAGAAGGGGTTCCGAACACCGGGGAGCTGTTTTTT.

The V and J genes are TRBV5-1 and TRBJ2-7; unclear D gene. With 4 bases removed from V and 3 bases from J, the gap between germline ends came to 5 bases. CDR1 is SGHRS and CDR2 is YFSETQ in the germline V gene. The CDR3 runs 11 residues. CDR3 sequence: CASSPFYEQYF. CDR3 coding DNA: TGCGCCAGCAGCCCGTTCTACGAGCAGTACTTC. The variable domain in full, completed from reference TRBV5-1 and TRBJ2-7, reads KAGVTQTPRYLIKTRGQQVTLSCSPISGHRSVSWYQQTPGQGLQFLFEYFSETQRNKGNFPGRFSGRQFSNSRSEMNVSTLELGDSALYLCASSPFYEQYFGPGTRLTVT.

The chain couples TRBV5-4 to TRBJ1-4; 9 nucleotides match TRBD1. The germline gives CDR1 SGHNT, CDR2 YYREEE (reference sequence). The length of the CDR3 is 15 residues. Losses at the gene ends were 0 bases for V and 7 bases for J; bases not matched to a gene: 4. The CDR3 sequence is CASSLDRGLSEKLFF. DNA for the CDR3: TGTGCCAGCAGCTTGGACAGGGGGCTGAGTGAAAAACTGTTTTTT. The full variable domain, its missing parts supplied by reference TRBV5-4 and TRBJ1-4, is ETGVTQSPTHLIKTRGQQVTLRCSSQSGHNTVSWYQQALGQGPQFIFQYYREEENGRGNFPPRFSGLQFPNYSSELNVNALELDDSALYLCASSLDRGLSEKLFFGSGTQLSVL.

This clone was detected only once. The V gene is TRBV5-4, the J gene TRBJ2-1, with TRBD2 matching over 7 bases. CDR3 size: 15 residues. With 4 bases clipped from V and 6 bases from J, the junction kept 10 bases outside the gene matches. Germline V lookup: CDR1 SGHNT, CDR2 YYREEE (reference sequence). CDR3 DNA sequence: TGTGCCAGCAGCCCCCAGCGGGATATGAGCAATGAGCAGTTCTTC. It translates to CASSPQRDMSNEQFF.

This clone was seen many times. The chain is built from TRBV5-4 and TRBJ1-1, with unresolved D. Per germline, CDR1 SGHNT and CDR2 YYREEE (reference sequence). The V end was cut by 3 bases, the J end by 4 bases, with 16 bases between. The CDR3 spans 15 residues. The CDR3 reads CASSSGRDMGTEAFF. The DNA of the CDR3 is TGTGCCAGCAGCTCGGGCCGGGATATGGGCACTGAAGCTTTCTTT. Filled out from reference TRBV5-4 and TRBJ1-1, the complete variable domain reads ETGVTQSPTHLIKTRGQQVTLRCSSQSGHNTVSWYQQALGQGPQFIFQYYREEENGRGNFPPRFSGLQFPNYSSELNVNALELDDSALYLCASSSGRDMGTEAFFGQGTRLTVV.

This clone appeared a few times. The chain uses TRBV4-2 and TRBJ1-6, with no clear D. Germline CDR1 LGHNA, CDR2 YNFKEQ. The CDR3 is 16 amino acids. Deletions cut 1 base from V and 0 bases from J, with 7 bases between. CDR3 nucleotide sequence: TGTGCCAGCAGCCAAGCGGGGAGCTCCTATAATTCACCCCTCCACTTT. The encoded protein is CASSQAGSSYNSPLHF.

The V gene is TRBV13, the J gene TRBJ2-7; D may be TRBD1 (6 bases). Germline V gene lookup returns CDR1 PRHDT and CDR2 FYEKMQ (reference sequence). Trimming stripped 5 bases from V and 3 bases from J, with 14 bases between. The CDR3 spans 14 residues. Here the CDR3 DNA reads TGTGCCAGCAGCCTCGGCCGGGACATCTACGAGCAGTACTTC. Translation gives CASSLGRDIYEQYF.